The 13 T cell receptor beta chains below were found in one sample sequenced in a study of human T cells and chemical hapten exposure. TCRdb ran MiXCR on the RACE reads and lists one entry per CDR3 protein. The sample shows about 71,000 distinct CDR3 sequences, 7.5% to 10% of them seen only once. Time point specified: patch test 1, 2 weeks after DPC sensitization. Indicated treatment: therapeutic diphenylcyclopropenone sensitization with weekly scalp DPC. The sequenced sample was whole blood, obtained in connection with sensitization to the hapten diphenylcyclopropenone (DPC). The receptor set was obtained from a woman aged 40 to 50 with alopecia areata. Some clones in this sample may be carry-over from other donors' samples.

Comments on this clonotype: With a much larger clone just one base away, this may be a read error. The chain combines TRBV3-1 with TRBJ2-7; no firm D call. Germline V gene sequence: CDR1 LGHDT, CDR2 YNNKEL (reference sequence). CDR3 size: 13 residues. V lost 5 bases and J lost 2, with 10 bases in between. CDR3 nucleotide sequence: TGTGCCAGCAGCAAAGCCGGCCCCTACGAGCAGTACTTC. It encodes CASSKAGPYEQYF.

The V gene is TRBV18, the J gene TRBJ1-2; 7 nucleotides agree with TRBD1. V shed 0 bases and J 8 bases; nucleotides not matched to a gene: 12. Looked up from germline, CDR1 is KGHSH and CDR2 is LQKENI. The CDR3 contains 16 residues. This chain's CDR3 is CASSPPPARTGDGYTF. CDR3 nucleotides: TGTGCCAGCTCACCACCGCCCGCCCGGACAGGTGACGGCTACACCTTC.

This clonotype came up many times. The chain joins TRBV27 to TRBJ1-1, with TRBD1 as a possible D gene (5 bases). This CDR3 has 14 residues. Trimming pared 7 bases from V and 5 bases from J, leaving 17 bases between. The germline CDR1 and CDR2 sequences are MNHEY and SMNVEV (reference sequence). The chain's CDR3 is CASTPGVGGTEAFF. The CDR3 bases are TGTGCCAGCACTCCAGGTGTCGGGGGGACTGAAGCTTTCTTT.

The chain recombines TRBV3-2 with TRBJ1-1; TRBD1 is the table's D call, not checked against the DNA. TRBV3-2 is a recognized pseudogene. The CDR3 sequence is 17 residues long. The CDR3, as DNA: TGTGCCAGCAGCCAAGACCCAAAGGTATGGACAGGGCTTAAAGCTTTCTTT. It encodes CASSQDPKVWTGLKAFF.

Many counts were recorded for this clonotype. This chain links TRBV11-1 with TRBJ2-3, with D tentatively TRBD1 or TRBD2 (6 bases each). CDR3 size: 19 residues. Deletions cut 4 bases from V and 6 bases from J, with 29 bases between. Germline loops: CDR1 SGHAT, CDR2 FQDESV (reference sequence). The CDR3 DNA reads TGTGCCAGCAGCTATCGGAGGGTAGGGGAGGAGGACAGAAAGGATACGCAGTATTTT. It yields the protein CASSYRRVGEEDRKDTQYF.

The chain employs TRBV12-3 or TRBV12-4 and TRBJ1-1, with TRBD1 identical over 10 bases. The CDR3 is made up of 15 amino acids. V gave up 4 bases and J gave up 4 bases; unmatched junction bases: 6. The CDR3 DNA is TGTGCCAGCAGTTCGGGACAGGGGACGCGCACTGAAGCTTTCTTT. Translation: CASSSGQGTRTEAFF.

The CDR3 bases are TGTGCCAGCAGTGCGGAGCGGGGGGGCACAGATACGCAGTATTTT. It translates to CASSAERGGTDTQYF. The rearrangement links TRBV2 to TRBJ2-3, with 9 bases matching TRBD2. Germline CDR1 reads SNHLY; CDR2 reads FYNNEI. This CDR3 spans 15 amino acids. The V segment lost 4 bases and the J segment 1 base; nucleotides outside the gene matches: 3.

In nucleotides, the CDR3 is TGTGCCTGGAACCGGGACAGGGGAGAAGGAGAAAAACTGTTTTTT. This gives the protein CAWNRDRGEGEKLFF. J is TRBJ1-4 and V is TRBV30; TRBD1 matches at 10 bases. V was pared by 4 bases and J by 8 bases, with 10 bases of the junction left unmatched. CDR3 length equals 15 residues. CDR1 is GTSNPN, CDR2 SVGIG, per germline (reference sequence).

Turning to this clonotype: The junction shows a germline mismatch at one end, possibly a read error. J is TRBJ2-7 and V is TRBV12-3 or TRBV12-4; D unresolved. CDR3 length: 13 residues. CDR3 amino acids: CASTLGWGYEQYF. The CDR3 nucleotides are TGTGCCAGCACTTTAGGATGGGGTTACGAGCAGTACTTC.

The chain is built from TRBV3-1 and TRBJ2-1, with 7 bases aligning to TRBD2. The CDR3 length is 13 residues. The germline V gene encodes CDR1 LGHDT and CDR2 YNNKEL (reference sequence). V lost 6 bases and J lost 11; bases outside the gene matches: 10. CDR3 DNA sequence: TGTGCCAGCAGTCCCGGGACTACCCTTAAGCAGTTCTTC. Encoded protein: CASSPGTTLKQFF.

This clonotype was seen many times. The chain has TRBV20-1 and TRBJ1-1; no clear D gene. V was cut by 3 bases and J by 3 bases, with 5 bases left in between. CDR1 is DFQATT and CDR2 is SNEGSKA in the germline V gene (reference sequence). The CDR3 loop spans 11 amino acids. The CDR3 DNA reads as TGCAGTGCTAGGCAGTACACTGAAGCTTTCTTT. Translating it yields CSARQYTEAFF.

This clonotype was observed a few times. The J gene is TRBJ2-6, the V gene TRBV20-1; no clear D. V lost 6 bases to trimming and J lost 9 bases, with 9 bases between them. Germline CDR1 is DFQATT and CDR2 is SNEGSKA (reference sequence). The CDR3 totals 11 residues. The CDR3 DNA sequence: TGCAGTGCAGTGGGCGGCAACGTCCTGACTTTC. Translation: CSAVGGNVLTF.

This clonotype occurred many times. The gene calls are TRBV12-3 or TRBV12-4 and TRBJ1-5; D might be TRBD1 (6 bases). Trimming stripped 6 bases from V and 13 bases from J, with 25 bases between. The CDR3 has 15 residues. The CDR3 loop reads CASSYVRRGAQFQHF. The CDR3 DNA follows: TGTGCCAGCAGCTACGTCAGAAGGGGGGCCCAATTTCAGCATTTT.